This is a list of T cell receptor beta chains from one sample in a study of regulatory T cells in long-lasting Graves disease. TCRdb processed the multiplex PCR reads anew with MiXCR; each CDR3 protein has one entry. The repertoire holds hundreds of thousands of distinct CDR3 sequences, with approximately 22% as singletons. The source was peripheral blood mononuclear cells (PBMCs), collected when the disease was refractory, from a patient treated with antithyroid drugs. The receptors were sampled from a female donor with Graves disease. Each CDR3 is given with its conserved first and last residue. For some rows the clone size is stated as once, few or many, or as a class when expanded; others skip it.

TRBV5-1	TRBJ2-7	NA	CASSLRASGASYEQYF
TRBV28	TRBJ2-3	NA	CASSLSPGQKITDTQYF
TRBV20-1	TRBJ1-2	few	CGVPENYGYTF
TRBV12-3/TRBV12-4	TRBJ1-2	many	CASSLPGEINYGYTF
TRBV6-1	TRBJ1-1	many	CASSRGAEAFF
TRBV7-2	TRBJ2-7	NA	CASSQNRGRSEQYF
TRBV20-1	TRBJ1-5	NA	CSARGLQGLGSNQPQHF
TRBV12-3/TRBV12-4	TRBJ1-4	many	CASSFGTGLPEKLFF
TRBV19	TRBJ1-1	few	CASSITGRGAEAFF
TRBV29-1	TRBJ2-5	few	CSGAQETQYF
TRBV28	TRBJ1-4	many	CASSPTWGQAKATNEKLFF
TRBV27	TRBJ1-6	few	CASSLTGAVGNSPLHF
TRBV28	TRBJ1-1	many	CASSSGGKGNTEAFF
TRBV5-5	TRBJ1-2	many	CASSLAAGEEQGYTF
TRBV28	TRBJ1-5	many	CASSLSGQGGQPQHF
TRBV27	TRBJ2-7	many	CASSQPGTAQQYF
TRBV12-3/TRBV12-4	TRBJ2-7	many	CASRDRAHEQYF
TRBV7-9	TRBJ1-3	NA	CASSLGGTNSGNTIYF
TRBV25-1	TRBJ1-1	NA	CASSDSEGARSMNTEAFF
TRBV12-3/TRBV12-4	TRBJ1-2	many	CASIQVQGGIYGYTF
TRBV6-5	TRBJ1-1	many	CASSYLGAGPNTEAFF
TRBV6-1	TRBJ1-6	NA	CANKQDRDNSPLHF
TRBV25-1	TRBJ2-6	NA	CASSEWGTGSGANVLTF
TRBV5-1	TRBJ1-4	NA	CASSGNAGEKLFF
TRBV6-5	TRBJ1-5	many	CASSSGQGTLQPQHF
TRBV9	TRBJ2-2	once	CASSEVQGFAGELFF
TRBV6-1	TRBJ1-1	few	CASSPVQGITEAFF
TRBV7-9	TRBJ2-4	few	CASSPVGEQANIQYF
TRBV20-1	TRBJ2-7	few	CSAEPGQDLYEQYF
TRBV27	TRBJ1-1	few	CASSLSGSLRMNTEAFF
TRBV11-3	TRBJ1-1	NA	CASSLILLLMNTEAFF
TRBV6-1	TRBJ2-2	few	CASRKRGGTGELFF
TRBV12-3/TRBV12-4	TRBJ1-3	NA	CASTDSGNTIYF
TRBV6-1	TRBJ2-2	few	CASSQLAATGELFF
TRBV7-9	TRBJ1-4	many	CASRYGLDEKLFF
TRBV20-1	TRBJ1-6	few	CSASRPGTSYNSPLHF
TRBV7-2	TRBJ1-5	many	CASSLDNQPQHF
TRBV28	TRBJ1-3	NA	CASSFPPQISGNTIYF
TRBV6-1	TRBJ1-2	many	CASSGQTGGNPYTF
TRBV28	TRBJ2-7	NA	CASRGTSGTYEQYF
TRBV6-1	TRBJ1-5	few	CASSPDTIGQPQHF
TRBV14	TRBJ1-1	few	CASSQAGYRPWNTEAFF
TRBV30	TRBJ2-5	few	CAWSVEAGQETQYF
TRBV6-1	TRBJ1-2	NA	CASRAGTGYYGYTF